Below, 2 T cell receptor beta chains from the same sample are listed, as sequenced in a study of T cells in tuberculosis. The method was immunoSEQ multiplex PCR; TCRdb's version includes in-frame clones alone and lacks a portion of them. This sample has about 36,000 clones; 85% to 95% occur once, and the top ten carry roughly 6.4%. Specimen: PBMCs. Receptor source: a donor between 10 and 35 years old with latent tuberculosis or without tuberculosis infection.

This clone was counted between two and nine times. The chain has TRBV10-3 and TRBJ1-6; 7 bases line up with TRBD1. After removal of 6 bases from V and 7 bases from J, the junction contained 6 bases not matched to a gene. CDR3 length: 14 residues. Germline values: CDR1 ENHRY, CDR2 SYGVKD. CDR3 protein: CAISPGQMNSPLHF. DNA for the CDR3: TGTGCCATCAGCCCGGGACAGATGAATTCACCCCTCCACTTT.

The rearrangement links TRBV7-6 to TRBJ2-7; 9 nucleotides match TRBD2. The germline V gene encodes CDR1 SGHVS and CDR2 FNYEAQ. Trimming took 2 bases from V and 2 from J; bases not matched to a gene: 1. CDR3 length equals 14 residues. CDR3 nucleotides: TGTGCCAGCAGCTTACAGCGGGGGGCCTACGAGCAGTACTTC. Amino acid sequence: CASSLQRGAYEQYF.